This T cell receptor beta chain emerged from a study of PD-L1 blockade in urothelial cancer. The wider study: Patients' prior chemotherapy regimens numbered 0 to 3. Blood analysis occurred 3 weeks (second dose) and 6 weeks after treatment start.

The sample's time point: pretreatment peripheral blood. About this clone itself: The target antigen is unknown.

Findings of the study overall: By 3 weeks, tumor-associated blood clones had expanded more in durable-benefit patients.

The templates were synthetic TCR analogs, and they were spiked into each PCR. The repertoire was sequenced with immunoSEQ multiplex PCR; TCRdb's copy has only in-frame clones and lacks some. The table records roughly 77,000 clones, 65% to 85% of them present only once. CDR1 GTSNPN and CDR2 SVGIG come from the germline V gene (reference sequence). The CDR3 is 13 amino acids. The V end lost 2 bases, the J end lost 7 bases, and 14 bases lay between the germline ends. Here the sequenced sample was PBMCs, taken around atezolizumab (anti-PD-L1) treatment. This clonotype was sampled from a woman aged 65 to 85 with urothelial cancer. This rearrangement joins TRBV30 to TRBJ1-2; D call uncertain. This CDR3 is CAWSLGMEGGYTF. The DNA for the CDR3 is TGTGCCTGGAGTTTGGGAATGGAGGGTGGCTACACCTTC.